In this sample, the clone carrying this T cell receptor beta chain turned up once. At one boundary the junction diverges from the germline segment, which might be a read error. This sample was included in a study of response to subunit inactivated influenza vaccine. TCRdb re-derived calls from the RT-PCR reads in MiXCR, one entry per CDR3 protein. Of hundreds of thousands of distinct CDR3 sequences in the sample, about 11% were seen once. The CDR3 runs 15 residues. CDR1 is MDHEN, CDR2 SYDVKM, per germline. The data were also submitted as part of a second study, on T cells expressing NK-cell markers. That paper adds: For TCR beta, cDNA was produced by 5'RACE template switching with UMIs. Several experiments employed an anti-gamma-delta TCR antibody to confine sorting to alpha-beta TCR T cells. The CD3+CD56-NKG2C+ fraction of a handful of donors was also led by these clonotypes.

Source: PBMCs from blood, taken on the day of vaccination. The J gene is TRBJ2-5, the V gene TRBV28, with 13 bases identical to TRBD2. The receptor's source is a man over 45 who received an inactivated influenza vaccine. The DNA for the CDR3 is TGTGCCAGCAGTTACGGGACTAGCGGGGAAGAGGCCCAGTACTTC. This encodes CASSYGTSGEEAQYF.